Each of the 27 T cell receptor beta chains below was sequenced from the same sample in a study of identical twins. TCRdb used MiXCR to reprocess the 5' RACE reads, holding one entry per CDR3 protein. Among approximately 670,000 distinct CDR3 sequences listed, roughly 6% were seen once. The material sequenced was naive T cells sorted from blood. The receptors stem from a young man in good health.

This clonotype was recorded a few times. The V call is TRBV3-1, the J call TRBJ2-1; 8 bases fit TRBD1. Germline loops: CDR1 LGHDT, CDR2 YNNKEL (reference sequence). V dropped 4 bases and J dropped 7; count of bases not matched to a gene: 9. CDR3 size: 15 residues. This chain's CDR3 is CASSRRQGSVNEQFF. As DNA, the CDR3 is TGTGCCAGCAGCCGCCGACAGGGGTCCGTTAATGAGCAGTTCTTC.

Many counts were recorded for this clonotype. V is TRBV5-1 and J is TRBJ2-1; 9 bases line up with TRBD2. The germline CDR1 and CDR2 sequences are SGHRS and YFSETQ. CDR3 length equals 16 residues. The ends lost 4 bases at V and 5 bases at J; junction bases unmatched: 10. CDR3 in amino acids: CASSAGLAPANNEQFF. The CDR3 DNA follows: TGCGCCAGCAGCGCGGGACTAGCCCCCGCAAACAATGAGCAGTTCTTC.

This clonotype was seen ten or more times. The CDR3 spells CASSLGLAGGRSTDTQYF. As DNA, the CDR3 is TGCGCCAGCAGCCTGGGACTAGCGGGAGGGCGCTCCACAGATACGCAGTATTTT. The genes are TRBV5-1 and TRBJ2-3; 16 bases match TRBD2. CDR1 and CDR2 (germline): SGHRS, YFSETQ. CDR3 size: 18 residues. J was trimmed by 2 bases and V by 4 bases; bases with no gene match: 7.

At least ten counts were recorded for this clonotype. The chain couples TRBV15 to TRBJ1-2, with TRBD1 matching over 8 bases. CDR1 and CDR2 (germline): LNHNV, YYDKDF (reference sequence). V shed 3 bases, J shed 8 bases, and the junction held 11 bases outside the gene matches. This CDR3 comprises 15 residues. CDR3 amino acids: CATSSADGQGGGYTF. The DNA for the CDR3 is TGTGCCACCAGCAGCGCAGATGGACAGGGCGGGGGCTACACCTTC.

This clonotype occurred a few times. The J gene is TRBJ1-6, the V gene TRBV2; 10 bases map to TRBD1. The CDR3 sequence is 14 residues long. Germline V CDR1 and CDR2: SNHLY, FYNNEI. V lost 6 bases to trimming and J lost 10 bases; unmatched junction nucleotides: 6. The CDR3 DNA is TGTGCCAGCAGACCGGGACAGGGGAACTCACCCCTCCACTTT. It codes for CASRPGQGNSPLHF.

The CDR3 loop reads CASSQGWGDEQYF. CDR3 nucleotide sequence: TGTGCCAGCAGCCAGGGCTGGGGGGACGAGCAGTACTTC. The rearrangement uses TRBV7-6 and TRBJ2-7; TRBD2 might be the D (6 bases). V dropped 5 bases and J dropped 5 bases, with 13 bases sitting between them. This CDR3 region has 13 residues. CDR1 is SGHVS, CDR2 FNYEAQ, per germline.

In nucleotides, the CDR3 is TGTGCCAGCAGCGTAGGGGCAGGGATTTACGAGCAGTACTTC. It encodes CASSVGAGIYEQYF. The chain links TRBV9 to TRBJ2-7, with a possible D match to TRBD1 (5 bases). Germline V gene data show CDR1 as SGDLS and CDR2 as YYNGEE. The CDR3 has 14 residues. Trimming pared 0 bases from V and 4 bases from J, leaving 11 bases between.

J is TRBJ1-3 and V is TRBV4-1; 9 bases are shared with TRBD1. Trimming cost V 4 bases and J 4 bases; bases outside gene matches: 11. Germline V gene sequence: CDR1 MGHRA, CDR2 YSYEKL. This CDR3 comprises 17 residues. The CDR3 region has the DNA TGCGCCAGCAGCCCTGGAGGACAGGGGCGACTAGGAAACACCATATATTTT. Translation gives CASSPGGQGRLGNTIYF.

This clonotype was counted between two and nine times. This sequence joins TRBV25-1 and TRBJ1-1, with a possible D match to TRBD1 (5 bases). With 7 bases removed from V and 4 bases from J, the gap between germline ends came to 19 bases. The CDR3 contains 15 residues. Germline CDR1 reads MGHDK; CDR2 reads SYGVNS. CDR3 bases: TGTGCCAGCACCCGAACTTCTGGGGGTCCCACTGAAGCTTTCTTT. Translated: CASTRTSGGPTEAFF.

This clonotype was detected many times. This sequence joins TRBV12-3 or TRBV12-4 and TRBJ2-2; D call uncertain. Trimming left V 8 bases short and J 3 bases short, with 10 bases between. The CDR3 runs to 13 residues. The CDR3 DNA reads TGTGCCAGCCACCCTGGAGACACCGGGGAGCTGTTTTTT. It translates to CASHPGDTGELFF.

This clonotype was observed many times. The chain recombines TRBV11-2 with TRBJ2-7; TRBD2 agrees at 13 bases. The CDR3 contains 16 residues. The junction had 1 base not matched to a gene; V was cut back by 0 bases and J by 2 bases. Germline V CDR1 and CDR2: SGHAT, FQNNGV. CDR3: CASSLEGLAGPYEQYF. Here the CDR3 DNA reads TGTGCCAGCAGCTTAGAGGGACTAGCGGGACCCTACGAGCAGTACTTC.

This clonotype has ten or more counts. The V gene is TRBV29-1, the J gene TRBJ2-3, with 10 bases aligning to TRBD1. V dropped 6 bases and J dropped 3; count of bases not matched to a gene: 6. This CDR3 spans 14 amino acids. Germline values: CDR1 SQVTM, CDR2 ANQGSEA. The CDR3 loop is CSVLGQGWTDTQYF. The CDR3 bases are TGCAGCGTCCTGGGACAGGGGTGGACAGATACGCAGTATTTT.

This clonotype was seen only a few times. The V gene is TRBV15, the J gene TRBJ2-1, with TRBD2 matching 7 bases. Germline CDR1 and CDR2: LNHNV and YYDKDF (reference sequence). The CDR3 consists of 15 residues. V dropped 8 bases and J dropped 6; count of bases not matched to a gene: 13. Here the CDR3 DNA reads TGTGCCACCGGGACGACCAGCGGGAATGCCAATGAGCAGTTCTTC. Its protein product is CATGTTSGNANEQFF.

This clonotype was observed a few times. The chain couples TRBV29-1 to TRBJ2-3; TRBD2 might be the D (6 bases). The V end lost 4 bases, the J end lost 5 bases, and 25 bases lay between the germline ends. Per germline, CDR1 SQVTM and CDR2 ANQGSEA. There are 17 residues in the CDR3. As DNA, the CDR3 is TGCAGCGTTGGCCCAAAGCTAGCGCGGACGTTGGGAGATACGCAGTATTTT. Its protein is CSVGPKLARTLGDTQYF.

This clonotype was counted between two and nine times. The J gene is TRBJ2-7, the V gene TRBV5-4, with D unresolved. The germline V gene has CDR1 SGHNT and CDR2 YYREEE (reference sequence). This CDR3 region has 16 residues. V lost 0 bases and J 5 bases, leaving 18 bases between the germline ends. The CDR3 bases are TGTGCCAGCAGCTTGGTAAGGAGATGTAGGTCCCACGAGCAGTACGTC. As protein: CASSLVRRCRSHEQYV.

This clonotype was recorded at least ten times. This chain links TRBV5-1 with TRBJ2-3; 7 nucleotides align to TRBD1. Germline V gene lookup returns CDR1 SGHRS and CDR2 YFSETQ. The V and J ends lost 4 bases and 1 base, in that order; junction bases with no gene match: 3. This CDR3 contains 14 residues. This CDR3 reads CASSDTGGTDTQYF. The DNA for the CDR3 is TGCGCCAGCAGCGACACAGGGGGCACAGATACGCAGTATTTT.

This clonotype occurred many times. The V call is TRBV12-3 or TRBV12-4, the J call TRBJ2-1; TRBD2 aligns across 7 bases. The V gene end was trimmed by 4 bases and the J gene end by 1 base; junction bases not matched to a gene: 4. This CDR3 spans 15 amino acids. The CDR3 is CASSYGRTSYNEQFF. CDR3 sequence (DNA): TGTGCCAGCAGTTACGGGAGGACGTCCTACAATGAGCAGTTCTTC.

This clonotype was observed a few times. This chain links TRBV6-5 with TRBJ2-5; D call uncertain. This CDR3 has 15 residues. V shed 2 bases and J shed 1 base, with 11 bases lying between them. Per the germline V gene, CDR1 is MNHEY and CDR2 is SVGAGI. The CDR3 DNA reads as TGTGCCAGCAGTTACGGGGATAGGGTCCAAGAGACCCAGTACTTC. Residues: CASSYGDRVQETQYF.

On this clonotype itself: Its ends do not fully match the called genes, so a read error is possible. The chain employs TRBV11-3 and TRBJ2-1; D possibly corresponds to TRBD2 (6 bases). The length of the CDR3 is 13 residues. In germline, CDR1 is SGHNT, CDR2 YENEEA. The CDR3 spells CASSRDSNNEQFF. The DNA for the CDR3 is TGTGCCAGCAGCCGGGACTCCAACAATGAGCAGTTCTTC.

This clonotype was seen at least ten times. This rearrangement joins TRBV20-1 to TRBJ2-5; D may be TRBD2 (6 bases). This CDR3 is built from 12 residues. V shed 6 bases and J shed 5 bases, with 13 bases lying between them. Germline CDR1 reads DFQATT; CDR2 reads SNEGSKA (reference sequence). The DNA of the CDR3 is TGCAGTGCGCGGAGGGGCGGCGAGACCCAGTACTTC. The encoded protein is CSARRGGETQYF.

The rearrangement links TRBV27 to TRBJ2-6, with D unclear. V was pared by 4 bases and J by 1 base, with 11 bases between. CDR1 is MNHEY and CDR2 is SMNVEV in the germline V gene (reference sequence). The CDR3 length is 16 residues. CDR3 bases: TGTGCCAGCAGTTCAATCGACCATTCTGGGGCCAACGTCCTGACTTTC. It encodes CASSSIDHSGANVLTF. Drawing the rest from reference TRBV27 and TRBJ2-6, the complete variable domain is EAQVTQNPRYLITVTGKKLTVTCSQNMNHEYMSWYRQDPGLGLRQIYYSMNVEVTDKGDVPEGYKVSRKEKRNFPLILESPSPNQTSLYFCASSSIDHSGANVLTFGAGSRLTVL.

This clonotype has at least ten counts. This chain connects TRBV20-1 to TRBJ1-5; 8 positions match TRBD1. From germline, CDR1 is DFQATT and CDR2 SNEGSKA (reference sequence). The CDR3 length is 15 residues. Germline trimming cut 5 bases from V and 5 bases from J; bases unmatched to any gene: 11. In DNA form, the CDR3 reads TGCAGTGCTCCTCAGGGGGCGCCTCTGGATCAGCCCCAGCATTTT. Translation: CSAPQGAPLDQPQHF.

The sample holds a few counts of this clonotype. The chain joins TRBV7-9 to TRBJ2-2; no clear D gene. Germline values: CDR1 SEHNR, CDR2 FQNEAQ (reference sequence). Trimming shortened V by 11 bases and J by 8 bases, and 12 bases separated the two germline ends. The CDR3 covers 11 residues. The CDR3 loop is CAGPRAGELFF. The CDR3 DNA reads as TGTGCCGGCCCCCGGGCGGGGGAGCTGTTTTTT.

CDR3 bases: TGCGCCAGCAGCCCCCATCCCCGGAGCACTGAAGCTTTCTTT. Encoded protein: CASSPHPRSTEAFF. This chain uses TRBV4-3 with TRBJ1-1; D not certain. This CDR3 spans 14 amino acids. Trimming pared 4 bases from V and 4 bases from J, leaving 13 bases between. Germline V gene lookup returns CDR1 LGHNA and CDR2 YSLEER.

The chain couples TRBV12-3 or TRBV12-4 to TRBJ1-5; D gene unclear. Deletions cut 5 bases from V and 7 bases from J, with 15 bases between. This CDR3 contains 14 residues. The CDR3, as DNA: TGTGCCAGCAGTCAGGACGGAGTCGCGCAGCCCCAGCATTTT. As protein: CASSQDGVAQPQHF.

This clonotype was seen repeatedly, ten times or more. The V and J genes are TRBV12-3 or TRBV12-4 and TRBJ1-3, with D uncertain. V lost 3 bases and J lost 1, with 10 bases in between. There are 15 residues in the CDR3. The chain's CDR3 is CASSFGAMSGNTIYF. The CDR3 DNA reads TGTGCCAGCAGTTTCGGCGCAATGTCTGGAAACACCATATATTTT.

This clonotype came up many times. This chain joins TRBV12-3 or TRBV12-4 and TRBJ2-1; D might be TRBD2 (5 bases). V lost 2 bases, J lost 7 bases, and 15 bases lay in between. The CDR3 sequence is 15 residues long. CDR3 sequence: CASSLRGTLDNEQFF. CDR3 sequence (DNA): TGTGCCAGCAGTTTACGGGGAACATTGGATAATGAGCAGTTCTTC.